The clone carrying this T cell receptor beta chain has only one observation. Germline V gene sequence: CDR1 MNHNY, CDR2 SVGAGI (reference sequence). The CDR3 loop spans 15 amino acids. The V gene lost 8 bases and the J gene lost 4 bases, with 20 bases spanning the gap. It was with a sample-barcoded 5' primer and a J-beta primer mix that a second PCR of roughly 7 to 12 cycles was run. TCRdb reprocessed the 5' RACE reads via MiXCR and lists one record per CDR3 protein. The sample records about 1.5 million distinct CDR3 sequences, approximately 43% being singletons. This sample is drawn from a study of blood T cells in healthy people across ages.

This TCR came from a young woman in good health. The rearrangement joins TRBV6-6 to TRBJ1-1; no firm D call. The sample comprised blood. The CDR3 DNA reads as TGTGCCAGCCCTTCCCAAGCCGGTTCGGGCACTGAAGCTTTCTTT. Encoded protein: CASPSQAGSGTEAFF.